This section outlines one TCR beta chain sequence together with its context. Original data processing: Amplifying reference gene primers gave estimates of nucleated cell counts. The protocol was immunoSEQ multiplex PCR, while the TCRdb copy is restricted to in-frame clones and leaves out a portion. That table furnishes V, J and clone size, whereas the DNA furnished D and trimming. The repertoire holds about 190,000 clones, about nine tenths seen once, with about 7% in the top ten. This entry belongs to a study of blood T cell repertoires in COVID-19. The V end was cut by 1 base, the J end by 9 bases, with 13 bases between. Germline V gene data show CDR1 as MNHNS and CDR2 as SASEGT. This CDR3 comprises 15 residues.

The V and J genes are TRBV6-1 and TRBJ1-6; D not resolved. The source is a man in his forties or fifties with acute or convalescent COVID-19. What was sequenced was peripheral blood. CDR3 residues: CASSEESLFRSPLHF. In DNA form, the CDR3 reads TGTGCCAGCAGTGAAGAAAGCTTATTTCGTTCACCCCTCCACTTT.